This entry lists 27 T cell receptor beta chains sequenced from one sample in a study of CD8 T cells in Susac syndrome. When the RNA was reverse transcribed, random hexamers were used with an input of roughly 0.5 to 1 ug. MiXCR, run by TCRdb on the immunoSEQ multiplex PCR reads, gives a single entry per CDR3 protein. The sample yields roughly 150,000 distinct CDR3 sequences, 95% to 96% seen once. Specimen: CD8+ T cells from PBMCs. The receptors shown here come from a human donor with multiple sclerosis.

The chain links TRBV20-1 to TRBJ2-3; D perhaps matches TRBD1 (6 bases). V was cut by 4 bases and J by 2 bases, with 10 bases left in between. This CDR3 spans 13 amino acids. Germline lookup yields CDR1 DFQATT and CDR2 SNEGSKA (reference sequence). Here the CDR3 DNA reads TGCAGTGCTAACAGGGTCGACACAGATACGCAGTATTTT. It yields the protein CSANRVDTDTQYF.

CDR3 nucleotide sequence: TGCAGTGCTAGAGATGGTTACAGGGTTTTTGATCAGCCCCAGCATTTT. It translates to CSARDGYRVFDQPQHF. The rearrangement joins TRBV20-1 to TRBJ1-5; perhaps TRBD1 as D (6 bases). Germline CDR1 and CDR2: DFQATT and SNEGSKA (reference sequence). The length of the CDR3 is 16 residues. Between the trimmed V and J ends, which lost 0 bases and 5 bases, there was a span of 17 bases.

This chain uses TRBV15 with TRBJ2-3, with TRBD1 identical over 9 bases. After removal of 9 bases from V and 4 bases from J, the junction contained 2 bases not matched to a gene. Germline V gene data show CDR1 as LNHNV and CDR2 as YYDKDF (reference sequence). The CDR3 spans 12 residues. The chain's CDR3 is CATGQGPDTQYF. CDR3 nucleotides: TGTGCCACTGGACAGGGGCCAGATACGCAGTATTTT.

The V call is TRBV3-1, the J call TRBJ2-2; D ambiguous. Germline loops: CDR1 LGHDT, CDR2 YNNKEL (reference sequence). V lost 0 bases, J lost 4 bases, and 3 bases lay in between. The CDR3 totals 13 residues. CDR3 nucleotides: TGTGCCAGCAGCCAAGACTCCACCGGGGAGCTGTTTTTT. Protein product: CASSQDSTGELFF.

The chain has TRBV5-6 and TRBJ2-3; 7 nucleotides line up with TRBD1. Germline CDR1 is SGHDT and CDR2 is YYEEEE. The CDR3 spans 15 residues. V dropped 4 bases and J dropped 2; count of bases not matched to a gene: 7. The CDR3 DNA is TGTGCCAGCAGCGTTCCGGGACAGCTCACAGATACGCAGTATTTT. Translated: CASSVPGQLTDTQYF.

The rearrangement links TRBV30 to TRBJ1-1; D unresolved. With 5 bases removed from V and 7 bases from J, the gap between germline ends came to 17 bases. From germline, CDR1 is GTSNPN and CDR2 SVGIG (reference sequence). This CDR3 has 13 amino acids. Written as DNA, the CDR3 is TGTGCCTGGGGCGCTCCGGGAGAAGATGAAGCTTTCTTT. Translation: CAWGAPGEDEAFF.

The chain couples TRBV15 to TRBJ2-3; 7 bases fit TRBD2. V trimming: 4 bases; J trimming: 1 base; junction bases outside the gene matches: 14. The CDR3 runs to 18 residues. CDR1 LNHNV and CDR2 YYDKDF come from the germline V gene (reference sequence). DNA for the CDR3: TGTGCCACCAGCAACCCACCAAATTCCGCGGGGGGCACAGATACGCAGTATTTT. It yields the protein CATSNPPNSAGGTDTQYF. Complete variable domain (other parts from reference TRBV15 and TRBJ2-3): DAMVIQNPRYQVTQFGKPVTLSCSQTLNHNVMYWYQQKSSQAPKLLFHYYDKDFNNEADTPDNFQSRRPNTSFCFLDIRSPGLGDTAMYLCATSNPPNSAGGTDTQYFGPGTRLTVL.

J is TRBJ2-4 and V is TRBV30; D not resolved. Trimming pared 1 base from V and 0 bases from J, leaving 7 bases between. The length of the CDR3 is 14 residues. CDR1 and CDR2 from the germline V gene are GTSNPN and SVGIG (reference sequence). The DNA of the CDR3 is TGTGCCTGGAGTGGGCGATTAGCCAAAAACATTCAGTACTTC. The encoded protein is CAWSGRLAKNIQYF. Using reference TRBV30 and TRBJ2-4 for the parts outside the CDR3, the full variable domain is SQTIHQWPATLVQPVGSPLSLECTVEGTSNPNLYWYRQAAGRGLQLLFYSVGIGQISSEVPQNLSASRPQDRQFILSSKKLLLSDSGFYLCAWSGRLAKNIQYFGAGTRLSVL.

This sequence joins TRBV9 and TRBJ2-1; the match to TRBD1 covers 10 bases. Looked up from germline, CDR1 is SGDLS and CDR2 is YYNGEE. This CDR3 contains 15 residues. V shed 4 bases, J shed 8 bases, and the junction held 9 bases outside the gene matches. CDR3 sequence reads: CASSPRDRGEDEQFF. The CDR3 bases are TGTGCCAGCAGCCCACGGGACAGGGGAGAAGATGAGCAGTTCTTC.

V and J are TRBV30 and TRBJ1-1; D gene ambiguous. Germline assignment: CDR1 GTSNPN and CDR2 SVGIG (reference sequence). The CDR3 sequence is 16 residues long. V was clipped by 3 bases and J by 0 bases, with 17 bases between them. The CDR3 DNA reads TGTGCCTGGAGCGGCAGGCCTATCCTTATGAACACTGAAGCTTTCTTT. This translates into CAWSGRPILMNTEAFF. The full variable domain, completed using reference TRBV30 and TRBJ1-1, is SQTIHQWPATLVQPVGSPLSLECTVEGTSNPNLYWYRQAAGRGLQLLFYSVGIGQISSEVPQNLSASRPQDRQFILSSKKLLLSDSGFYLCAWSGRPILMNTEAFFGQGTRLTVV.

This rearrangement joins TRBV27 to TRBJ2-5; D gene unclear. Trimming stripped 5 bases from V and 0 bases from J, with 16 bases between. The CDR3 loop spans 16 amino acids. Germline loops: CDR1 MNHEY, CDR2 SMNVEV (reference sequence). The CDR3 reads CASSLYATSYQETQYF. The CDR3 bases are TGTGCCAGCAGTCTATACGCCACCTCGTACCAAGAGACCCAGTACTTC.

This clonotype was observed once. The genes are TRBV13 and TRBJ1-2; TRBD1 agrees at 8 bases. The CDR3 is 14 residues long. The V gene's germline CDR1 is PRHDT and CDR2 FYEKMQ (reference sequence). Trimming took 4 bases from V and 3 from J; bases not matched to a gene: 4. The CDR3 region has the DNA TGTGCCAGCAGCTCAGGGGGCGCCTACTATGGCTACACCTTC. It encodes CASSSGGAYYGYTF.

A word on this clonotype: One end of the junction varies from germline; a read error may be responsible. The rearrangement uses TRBV27 and TRBJ1-6; a possible D gene is TRBD1 (5 bases). The germline V gene encodes CDR1 MNHEY and CDR2 SMNVEV (reference sequence). The CDR3 runs to 12 residues. Written as DNA, the CDR3 is TGTGCCAGCAGGGGGGGTAATTTACCCCTCCACTTT. Residues: CASRGGNLPLHF.

This chain joins TRBV12-5 and TRBJ1-2; unclear D gene. Germline assignment: CDR1 LGHNT and CDR2 FRNRAP. The CDR3 loop spans 12 amino acids. Trimming shortened V by 4 bases and J by 7 bases, and 10 bases separated the two germline ends. In DNA, the CDR3 is TGTGCTAGTGGTTATCCCAGTCTTGGCTACACCTTC. Translating gives CASGYPSLGYTF.

The chain links TRBV30 to TRBJ1-2; TRBD1 matches 7 bases. The germline V gene has CDR1 GTSNPN and CDR2 SVGIG (reference sequence). The CDR3 sequence is 18 residues long. J lost 3 bases, V lost 1 base, and 17 bases had no gene match. CDR3 coding DNA: TGTGCCTGGAGTGCACCACCCGAATCCGGGCAGGGGGACTATGGCTACACCTTC. Amino acid sequence: CAWSAPPESGQGDYGYTF.

J is TRBJ2-1 and V is TRBV9; TRBD1 is a possible D gene (6 bases). Germline assignment: CDR1 SGDLS and CDR2 YYNGEE. Trimming left V 0 bases short and J 5 bases short, with 12 bases between. The CDR3 consists of 15 residues. The CDR3 protein is CASSVGGGLHNEQFF. CDR3 coding DNA: TGTGCCAGCAGCGTAGGAGGGGGTTTGCACAATGAGCAGTTCTTC. The variable domain in full, with the rest retrieved from reference TRBV9 and TRBJ2-1, is DSGVTQTPKHLITATGQRVTLRCSPRSGDLSVYWYQQSLDQGLQFLIQYYNGEERAKGNILERFSAQQFPDLHSELNLSSLELGDSALYFCASSVGGGLHNEQFFGPGTRLTVL.

This rearrangement joins TRBV6-5 to TRBJ1-6, with D unresolved. The CDR3 loop spans 15 amino acids. Trimming cost V 7 bases and J 8 bases, with 18 bases left between them. The germline gives CDR1 MNHEY, CDR2 SVGAGI. Here the CDR3 DNA reads TGTGCCAGCACCCAAAAGGCGATCTGGGATTCACCCCTCCACTTT. Residues: CASTQKAIWDSPLHF.

CDR3 sequence: CAWDSLYYGYTF. For the CDR3, the DNA is TGTGCCTGGGACAGCCTTTACTATGGCTACACCTTC. V gene TRBV30 combines with J gene TRBJ1-2; a possible D gene is TRBD1 (5 bases). V was clipped by 5 bases and J by 3 bases, with 10 bases between them. CDR1 and CDR2 (germline): GTSNPN, SVGIG (reference sequence). This CDR3 is built from 12 residues.

The CDR3 coding sequence is TGTGCCAGCAGTTACTCGAGCAGCTATTACGAGCAGTACTTC. Protein product: CASSYSSSYYEQYF. This chain connects TRBV6-6 to TRBJ2-7; D is undetermined. Germline lookup yields CDR1 MNHNY and CDR2 SVGAGI (reference sequence). The germline V and J ends were trimmed by 0 bases and 4 bases, with 10 bases remaining between them. The CDR3 spans 14 residues.

This clonotype has just a few counts. The chain employs TRBV5-1 and TRBJ1-1, with D perhaps matching TRBD1 (6 bases). The CDR3 sequence is 14 residues long. Germline assignment: CDR1 SGHRS and CDR2 YFSETQ. Trimming removed 0 bases from V and 1 base from J, with 7 bases in between. Here the CDR3 reads CASSLEGGNTEAFF. Written as DNA, the CDR3 is TGCGCCAGCAGCTTGGAAGGGGGGAACACTGAAGCTTTCTTT.

The V and J genes are TRBV4-2 and TRBJ2-1; weak D call: TRBD2 (6 bases). There are 14 residues in the CDR3. The V end was cut by 1 base, the J end by 8 bases, with 12 bases between. In germline, CDR1 is LGHNA, CDR2 YNFKEQ. Written as DNA, the CDR3 is TGTGCCAGCAGCCAAGGAACTAGCATCTATGAGCAGTTCTTC. Amino acid sequence: CASSQGTSIYEQFF.

The gene calls are TRBV12-5 and TRBJ2-3; D possibly matches TRBD1 or TRBD2 (5 bases each). The germline V gene has CDR1 LGHNT and CDR2 FRNRAP. This CDR3 contains 14 residues. Deletions cut 4 bases from V and 3 bases from J, with 11 bases between. The CDR3 reads CASGSGRRTDTQYF. In nucleotides, the CDR3 is TGTGCTAGTGGTTCGGGACGGAGGACAGATACGCAGTATTTT. The variable domain in full, with the rest retrieved from reference TRBV12-5 and TRBJ2-3, is DARVTQTPRHKVTEMGQEVTMRCQPILGHNTVFWYRQTMMQGLELLAYFRNRAPLDDSGMPKDRFSAEMPDATLATLKIQPSEPRDSAVYFCASGSGRRTDTQYFGPGTRLTVL.

This chain joins TRBV7-8 and TRBJ2-7; D is undetermined. Germline assignment: CDR1 SGHVS and CDR2 FQNEAQ. The CDR3 is 16 amino acids. The V gene lost 5 bases and the J gene lost 2 bases, with 19 bases spanning the gap. The CDR3 coding sequence is TGTGCCAGCAGCCGAAAAAACGTCGACCAAACCTACGAGCAGTACTTC. It yields the protein CASSRKNVDQTYEQYF.

The J gene is TRBJ2-1, the V gene TRBV6-2 or TRBV6-3, with a tentative D call TRBD1 (5 bases). The CDR3 is made up of 12 amino acids. V was clipped by 2 bases and J by 6 bases, with 5 bases between them. Germline V CDR1 and CDR2: MNHEY, SVGEGT. The CDR3 here is CASSYGANEQFF. CDR3 DNA: TGTGCCAGCAGTTACGGGGCCAATGAGCAGTTCTTC.

This rearrangement joins TRBV20-1 to TRBJ1-1, with a weak D call TRBD1 (5 bases). Trimming removed 0 bases at V and 13 bases at J, with 18 bases between. Germline CDR1 reads DFQATT; CDR2 reads SNEGSKA (reference sequence). The CDR3 sequence is 13 residues long. CDR3 sequence (DNA): TGCAGTGCTAGAGATTATAACGTGGGACTGGTTTTCTTT. Translated: CSARDYNVGLVFF.

The V gene is TRBV29-1, the J gene TRBJ2-7; 7 bases map to TRBD1. The junction had 5 bases not matched to a gene; V was cut back by 6 bases and J by 6 bases. The CDR3 loop spans 11 amino acids. Per germline, CDR1 SQVTM and CDR2 ANQGSEA. DNA of the CDR3: TGCAGCGTCTTGACAGGGCTCGAGCAGTACTTC. The encoded protein is CSVLTGLEQYF.

V is TRBV6-1 and J is TRBJ1-1; D perhaps matches TRBD1 (5 bases). The CDR3 spans 16 residues. CDR1 MNHNS and CDR2 SASEGT come from the germline V gene. V dropped 1 base and J dropped 6 bases, with 18 bases sitting between them. Written as DNA, the CDR3 is TGTGCCAGCAGTGAAGTCGTCGGGGCGGGGGTCGCTGAAGCTTTCTTT. This encodes CASSEVVGAGVAEAFF.